This T cell receptor (beta chain) was identified in a study of blood T cell repertoires in COVID-19. About the research overall: Whether acute or convalescent, the COVID-19 samples came from the United States, Italy and Spain. PBMCs, B-cell-depleted T cells, or T cells were the source of the cDNA or gDNA that made up the material.

Profiled with immunoSEQ multiplex PCR; TCRdb holds only in-frame clones, not every one. The sample yields around 67,000 clones, about 81% seen once. CDR1 MNHEY and CDR2 SVGAGI come from the germline V gene. The CDR3 length is 14 residues. Germline trimming cut 8 bases from V and 7 bases from J; bases unmatched to any gene: 13. This sequence joins TRBV6-5 and TRBJ1-1, with TRBD1 identical over 7 bases. The receptor was derived from a human donor in a cohort sampled during active COVID-19. Input material: peripheral blood. The CDR3 sequence: CASWGVVGDSEAFF. The CDR3 DNA sequence: TGTGCCAGCTGGGGGGTGGTTGGGGACAGTGAAGCTTTCTTT.